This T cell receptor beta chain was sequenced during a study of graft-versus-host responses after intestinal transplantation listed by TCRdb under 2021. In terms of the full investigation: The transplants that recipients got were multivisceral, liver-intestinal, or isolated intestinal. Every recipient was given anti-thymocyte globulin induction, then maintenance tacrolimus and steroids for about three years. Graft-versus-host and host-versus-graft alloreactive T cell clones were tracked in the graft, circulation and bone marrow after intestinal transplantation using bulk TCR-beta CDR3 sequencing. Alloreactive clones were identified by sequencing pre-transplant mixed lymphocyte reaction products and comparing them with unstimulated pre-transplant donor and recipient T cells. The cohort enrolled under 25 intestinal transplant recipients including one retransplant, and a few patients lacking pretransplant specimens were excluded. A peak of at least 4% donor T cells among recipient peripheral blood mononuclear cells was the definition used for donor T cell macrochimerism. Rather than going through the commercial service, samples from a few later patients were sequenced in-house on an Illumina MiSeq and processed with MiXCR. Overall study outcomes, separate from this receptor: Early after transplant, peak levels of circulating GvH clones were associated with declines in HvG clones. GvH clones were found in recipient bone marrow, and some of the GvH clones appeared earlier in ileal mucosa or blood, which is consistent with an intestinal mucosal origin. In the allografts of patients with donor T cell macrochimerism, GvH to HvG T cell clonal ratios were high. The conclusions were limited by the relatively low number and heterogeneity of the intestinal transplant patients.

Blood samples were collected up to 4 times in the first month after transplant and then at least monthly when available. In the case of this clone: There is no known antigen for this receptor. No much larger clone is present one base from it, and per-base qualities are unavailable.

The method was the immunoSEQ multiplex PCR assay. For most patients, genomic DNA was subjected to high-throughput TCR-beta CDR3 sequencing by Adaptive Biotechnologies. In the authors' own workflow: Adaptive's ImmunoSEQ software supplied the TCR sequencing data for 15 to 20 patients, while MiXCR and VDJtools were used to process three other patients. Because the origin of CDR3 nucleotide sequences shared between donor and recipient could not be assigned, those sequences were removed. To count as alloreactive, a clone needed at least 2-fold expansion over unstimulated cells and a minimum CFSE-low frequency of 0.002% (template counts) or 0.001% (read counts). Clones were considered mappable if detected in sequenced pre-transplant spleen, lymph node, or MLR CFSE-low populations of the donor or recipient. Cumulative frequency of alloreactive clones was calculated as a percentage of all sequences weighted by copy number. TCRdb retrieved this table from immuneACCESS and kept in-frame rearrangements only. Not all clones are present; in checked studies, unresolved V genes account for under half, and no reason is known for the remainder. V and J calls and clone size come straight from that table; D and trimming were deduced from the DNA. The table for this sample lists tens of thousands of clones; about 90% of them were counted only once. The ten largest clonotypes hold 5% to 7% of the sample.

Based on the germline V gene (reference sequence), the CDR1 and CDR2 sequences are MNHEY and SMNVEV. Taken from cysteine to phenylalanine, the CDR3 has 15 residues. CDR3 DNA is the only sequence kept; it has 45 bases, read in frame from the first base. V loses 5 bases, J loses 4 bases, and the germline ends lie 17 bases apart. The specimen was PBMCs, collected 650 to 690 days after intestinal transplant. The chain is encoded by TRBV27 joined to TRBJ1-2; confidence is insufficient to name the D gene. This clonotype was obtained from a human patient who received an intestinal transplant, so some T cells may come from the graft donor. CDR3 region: CASSVVADTIYGYTF. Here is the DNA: TGTGCCAGCAGTGTGGTGGCAGATACTATCTATGGCTACACCTTC.